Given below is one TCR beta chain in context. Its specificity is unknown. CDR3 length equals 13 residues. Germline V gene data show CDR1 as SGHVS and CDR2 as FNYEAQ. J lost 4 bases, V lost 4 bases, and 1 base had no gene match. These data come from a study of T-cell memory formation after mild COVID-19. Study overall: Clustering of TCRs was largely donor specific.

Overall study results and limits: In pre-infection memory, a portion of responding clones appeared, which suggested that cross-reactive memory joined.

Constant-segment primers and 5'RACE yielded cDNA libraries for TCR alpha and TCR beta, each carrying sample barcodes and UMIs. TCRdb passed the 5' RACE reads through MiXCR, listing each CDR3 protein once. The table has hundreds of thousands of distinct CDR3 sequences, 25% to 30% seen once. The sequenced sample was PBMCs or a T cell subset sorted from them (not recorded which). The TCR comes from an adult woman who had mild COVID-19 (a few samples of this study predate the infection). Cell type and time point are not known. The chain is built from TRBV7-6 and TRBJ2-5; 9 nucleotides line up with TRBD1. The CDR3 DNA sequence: TGTGCCAGCAGCTGGGGACAGGGAGAGACCCAGTACTTC. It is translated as CASSWGQGETQYF.